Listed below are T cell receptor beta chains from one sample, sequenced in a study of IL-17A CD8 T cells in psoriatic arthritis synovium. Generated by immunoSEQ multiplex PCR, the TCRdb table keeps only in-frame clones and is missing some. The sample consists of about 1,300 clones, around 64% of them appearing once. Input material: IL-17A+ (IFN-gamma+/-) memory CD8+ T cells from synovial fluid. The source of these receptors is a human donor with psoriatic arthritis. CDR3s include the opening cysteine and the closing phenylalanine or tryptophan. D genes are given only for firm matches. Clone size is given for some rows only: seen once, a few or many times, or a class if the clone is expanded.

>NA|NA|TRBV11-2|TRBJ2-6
TGTGCCAGCAGCGCGCGGGACAACTACTCTGGGGCCAACGTCCTGACTTTC
CASSARDNYSGANVLTF
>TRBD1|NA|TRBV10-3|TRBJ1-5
TGTGCCATCGGTACAGGGGACTCCAATCAGCCCCAGCATTTT
CAIGTGDSNQPQHF
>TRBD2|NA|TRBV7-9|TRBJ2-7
TGTGCCACCTCCCGGGGGGTCAGCTCCTACGAGCAGTACTTC
CATSRGVSSYEQYF
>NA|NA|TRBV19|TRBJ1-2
TGTGCCAGTAGTAAAAACAGGATTTATGGCTACACCTTC
CASSKNRIYGYTF
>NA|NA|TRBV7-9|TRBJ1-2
TGTGCCAGCAGCTTAGCGGGAACTCCGACGACGGAGGGCTACACCTTC
CASSLAGTPTTEGYTF
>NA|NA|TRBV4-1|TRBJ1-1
TGCGCCAGCAGCCTAGCGGACTGGAACACTGAAGCTTTCTTT
CASSLADWNTEAFF
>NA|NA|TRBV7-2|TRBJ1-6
TGTGCCAGCAGCCGGCACGGGGGAGGAGATTCACCCCTCCACTTT
CASSRHGGGDSPLHF
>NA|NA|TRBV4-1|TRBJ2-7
TGCGCCAGCAGCGAAGGGTGGGATTCGGACGACGAGCAGTACTTC
CASSEGWDSDDEQYF
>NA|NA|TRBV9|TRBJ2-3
TGTGCCAGCAGCTCGGGATCCGCCTCAGATACGCAGTATTTT
CASSSGSASDTQYF
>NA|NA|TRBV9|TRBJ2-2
TGTGCCAGCAGCGTATCTGAACGGGAGCTGTTTTTT
CASSVSERELFF
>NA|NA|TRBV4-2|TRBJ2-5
TGTGCCAGCAGCTTAGTCGGCAGGGCTCAAGAGACCCAGTACTTC
CASSLVGRAQETQYF
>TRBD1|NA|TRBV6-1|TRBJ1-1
TGTGCCAGCAGTGGGACAGGGGGCACTGAAGCTTTCTTT
CASSGTGGTEAFF
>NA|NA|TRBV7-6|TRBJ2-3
TGTGCCAGCAGCTTATTGGGGAGAGGAGATACGCAGTATTTT
CASSLLGRGDTQYF
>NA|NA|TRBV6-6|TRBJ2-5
TGTGCCAGCAGGGACCCGGGCCCCTTGGTAATGGCCCAGTACTTC
CASRDPGPLVMAQYF
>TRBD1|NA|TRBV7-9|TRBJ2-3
TGTGCCAGCAGCTTAAAGCCCAGGGGGCACACAGATACGCAGTATTTT
CASSLKPRGHTDTQYF
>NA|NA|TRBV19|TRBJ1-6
TGTGCCAGTAGTATCGGGGGGAGCTCCTATAATTCACCCCTCCACTTT
CASSIGGSSYNSPLHF
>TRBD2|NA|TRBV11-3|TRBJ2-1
TGTGCCAGCAGCTTAAGCGGGGGGGCCTTTAGCGAGCAGTTCTTC
CASSLSGGAFSEQFF
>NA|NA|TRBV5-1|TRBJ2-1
TGCGCCAGCAGCTTTCCCGGAATGGATGAGCAGTTCTTC
CASSFPGMDEQFF
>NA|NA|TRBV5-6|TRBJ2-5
TGTGCCAGCGGTCTTGGGGAGACCCAGTACTTC
CASGLGETQYF
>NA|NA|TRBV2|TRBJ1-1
TGTGCCAGCAGTGAGTTCACTGAAGCTTTCTTT
CASSEFTEAFF
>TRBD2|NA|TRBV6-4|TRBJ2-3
TGTGCCAGCAGTGACAAAAGCGGGGGGGCAGATACGCAGTATTTT
CASSDKSGGADTQYF
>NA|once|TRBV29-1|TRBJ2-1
TGCAGCGTTGAAAGACAGCTAAATGAGCAGTTCTTC
CSVERQLNEQFF
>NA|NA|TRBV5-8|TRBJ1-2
TGTGCCAGCAGCCTCGGACAGACTGGGGGCTACACCTTC
CASSLGQTGGYTF
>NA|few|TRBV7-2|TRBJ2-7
TGTGCCAGCAGCTTAGCTGGGTCCGCCGAGCAGTACTTC
CASSLAGSAEQYF
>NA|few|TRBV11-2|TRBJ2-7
TGTGCCAGCAGCTTGGGGGTCCTGGGCTACGAGCAGTACTTC
CASSLGVLGYEQYF
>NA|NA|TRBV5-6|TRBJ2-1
TGTGCCAGCACCCGGGACACTAACTACAATGAGCAGTTCTTC
CASTRDTNYNEQFF
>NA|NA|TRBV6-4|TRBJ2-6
TGTGCCAGCAGTGACTCGAGTAGCTCTGGGGCCAACGTCCTGACTTTC
CASSDSSSSGANVLTF
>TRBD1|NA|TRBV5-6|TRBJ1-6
TGTGCCAGCAGCTTGGGGGACAGGGGGTTCAATTCACCCCTCCACTTT
CASSLGDRGFNSPLHF
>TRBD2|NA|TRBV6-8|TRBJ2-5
TGTGCCAGCAGTGTCGGGAGGGTCCAGTACTTC
CASSVGRVQYF
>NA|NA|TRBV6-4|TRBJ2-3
TGTGCCAGCAGTGATGGAGGGGGGGCCTCAGATACGCAGTATTTT
CASSDGGGASDTQYF
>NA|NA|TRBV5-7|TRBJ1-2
TGTGCCAGCAGCCTCGGACAGACTGGGGGCTACACCTTC
CASSLGQTGGYTF
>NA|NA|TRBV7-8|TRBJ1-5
TGTGCCAGCAGCGCGGACAGCTATAGCAATCAGCCCCAGCATTTT
CASSADSYSNQPQHF
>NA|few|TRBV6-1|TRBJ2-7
TGTGCCAGCAGTGACACCTTATACGAGCAGTACTTC
CASSDTLYEQYF
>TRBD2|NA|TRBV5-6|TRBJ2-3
TGTGCCAGCAGCAAGACTAGCGGGGTACGGGATACGCAGTATTTT
CASSKTSGVRDTQYF
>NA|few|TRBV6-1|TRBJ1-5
TGTGCCAGCAGGAGGGGGGCGTGGGATCAGCCCCAGCATTTT
CASRRGAWDQPQHF
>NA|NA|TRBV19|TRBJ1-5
TGTGCCAGTTCTCCCAGGGGATTTCAGCCCCAGCATTTT
CASSPRGFQPQHF
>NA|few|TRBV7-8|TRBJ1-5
TGTGCCAGCAGCATCGACTCCTATAGCAATCAGCCCCAGCATTTT
CASSIDSYSNQPQHF
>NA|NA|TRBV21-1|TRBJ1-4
TGTGCCAGCAGCAAGAGGGCAGGGCATGCAACTAATGAAAAACTGTTTTTT
CASSKRAGHATNEKLFF
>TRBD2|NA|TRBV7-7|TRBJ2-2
TGTGCTAGCAGCCCACTTACAGCGGGGGGCCGGGAGCTGTTTTTT
CASSPLTAGGRELFF
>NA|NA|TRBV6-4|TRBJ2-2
TGTGCCAGCAGTGACAGGGACACCGGGGAGCTGTTTTTT
CASSDRDTGELFF
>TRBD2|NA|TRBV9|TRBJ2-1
TGTGCCAGCAGCGCACCCCTAGCGGGGCTGGACAATGAGCAGTTCTTC
CASSAPLAGLDNEQFF
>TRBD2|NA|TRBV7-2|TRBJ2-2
TGTGCCAGCAGCTTAGGGGTCCTAGCGGGGGGGTACACCGGGGAGCTGTTTTTT
CASSLGVLAGGYTGELFF
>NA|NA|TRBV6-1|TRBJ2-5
TGTGCCAGCAGTGAACCCTTCGGAGACGAGACCCAGTACTTC
CASSEPFGDETQYF
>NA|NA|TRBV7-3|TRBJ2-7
TGTGCCAGCAGCTCCTCAGACAGCTACGAGCAGTACTTC
CASSSSDSYEQYF
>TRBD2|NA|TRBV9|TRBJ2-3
TGTGCCAGCAGCGTAGGTTTGGGACTAGATTTGGCAGATACGCAGTATTTT
CASSVGLGLDLADTQYF
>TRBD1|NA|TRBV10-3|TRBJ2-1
TGTGCCATCAGTGATCAGGGGGTGAATGAGCAGTTCTTC
CAISDQGVNEQFF
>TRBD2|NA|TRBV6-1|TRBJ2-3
TGTGCCAGCAGTGGACTAGCGGGGGGCACAGATACGCAGTATTTT
CASSGLAGGTDTQYF
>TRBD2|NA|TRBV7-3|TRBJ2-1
TGTGCCAGCAGCTTAAGCGGGGGACGTTACAATGAGCAGTTCTTC
CASSLSGGRYNEQFF
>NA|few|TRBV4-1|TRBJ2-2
TGCGCCAGCAGCCCTCAGCCAAGAGTACACCCCACCGGGGAGCTGTTTTTT
CASSPQPRVHPTGELFF
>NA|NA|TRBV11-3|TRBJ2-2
TGTGCCAGCAGCTTGGTCAACACCGGGGAGCTGTTTTTT
CASSLVNTGELFF
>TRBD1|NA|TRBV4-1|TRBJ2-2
TGCGCCAGCAGCCGGGGACAGGGCGGCACCGGGGAGCTGTTTTTT
CASSRGQGGTGELFF
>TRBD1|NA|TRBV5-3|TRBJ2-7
TGTGCCAGCAGCTGGGACAGGAACTACGAGCAGTACTTC
CASSWDRNYEQYF
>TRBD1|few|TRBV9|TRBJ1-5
TGTGCCAGCAGCGTGGGGACAGGGATAGGCAATCAGCCCCAGCATTTT
CASSVGTGIGNQPQHF
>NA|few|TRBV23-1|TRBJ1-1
TGCGCCAGCAGTCAATCGAGCTGCCAGTGTCCGAGAAACTTT
CASSQSSCQCPRNF
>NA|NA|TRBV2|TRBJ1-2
TGTGCCAGCAGTGAACTCCCACTATCCCCCTATTATGGCCACACCTTC
CASSELPLSPYYGHTF
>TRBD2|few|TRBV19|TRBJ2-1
TGTGCCAGTAAAGTCACCAGCGGGGGGTTCTACAATGAGCAGTTCTTC
CASKVTSGGFYNEQFF
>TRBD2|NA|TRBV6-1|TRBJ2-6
TGTGCCAGCAGTGAAGGGACTAGTGGGGCCAACGTCCTGACTTTC
CASSEGTSGANVLTF
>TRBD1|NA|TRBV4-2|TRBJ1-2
TGTGCCAGCAGCCAAGGACAGGGTGAGGATGGCTACACCTTC
CASSQGQGEDGYTF